This paragraph reports one T cell receptor beta chain. Produced via immunoSEQ multiplex PCR; TCRdb's table is partial and in-frame only. Seen here are millions of clones, approximately 95% observed once, and the top ten hold about 0.41%. Germline values: CDR1 MNHEY, CDR2 SMNVEV (reference sequence). V lost 4 bases to trimming and J lost 4 bases, with 13 bases between them. CDR3 length equals 15 residues. The sample is drawn from a study of shared clonotypes between healthy human individuals. Study background: There were three CD4 naive, three CD4 memory, two CD8 naive and one CD8 memory plates per donor.

The sequencing input was naive CD4+ T cells from PBMCs. Subset denoted: CD45RA+ positively selected. The chain links TRBV27 to TRBJ2-2; D not certain. The clonotype originates from a young man in good health. Some clones in this sample may be carry-over from other donors' samples. CDR3 loop: CASSSPLGGTGELFF. For the CDR3, the DNA is TGTGCCAGCAGTTCCCCTCTTGGCGGCACCGGGGAGCTGTTTTTT.